This T cell receptor (beta chain) was documented in a study of blood T cells in healthy people across ages. Study findings and constraints: Estimates of total diversity, which came from one million sequenced T cells, were considered to be underestimates.

Next came a second PCR, run for about 6 to 12 cycles, which used a sample-barcoded 5' primer along with a J-beta primer mix. TCRdb re-derived calls from the 5' RACE reads in MiXCR, one entry per CDR3 protein. The repertoire has about 800,000 distinct CDR3 sequences, roughly 60% of them found once; the top ten carry approximately 21%. Remarks on this clonotype: What it recognizes is unknown.

V was clipped by 6 bases and J by 6 bases, with 23 bases between them. The CDR3 runs 16 residues. The germline CDR1 and CDR2 sequences are MNHEY and SVGAGI. Sequenced sample: blood. This TCR came from a man in his thirties or forties in good health. V gene TRBV6-5 combines with J gene TRBJ1-1; D gene unclear. In DNA, the CDR3 is TGTGCCAGCAGACGAACGCAGAGGGTAGTTAGCGCTGAAGCTTTCTTT. This encodes CASRRTQRVVSAEAFF.